This note documents a single T cell receptor (beta chain) sequence. Antigen: not known. These data originate in a study of T cells expressing NK-cell markers. Study summary: Sequencing of TCR beta repertoires drew on sorted CD3+CD56+NKG2C+, CD3+CD56+NKG2C- and CD3+CD56-NKG2C+ T cells.

The study's findings and limits: As a fraction of CD8+ T cells, dominant NKG2C+ clonotypes reached about 1.0-7.5% in more than five donors.

TCRdb reprocessed the 5' RACE reads and keeps a single row for each CDR3 protein, giving no DNA. Its table records about 370,000 distinct CDR3 sequences. CDR3 length: 15 residues. Germline V gene data show CDR1 as SGHNT and CDR2 as YENEEA. The sequence derives from a woman aged 50 to 60 in good health. The chain has TRBV11-3 and TRBJ1-2; the TRBD1 assignment by TCRdb is unverifiable without DNA. Source material: blood T cells: a sorted CD56 or NKG2C T cell subset, CD4+ or CD8+ T cells, or bulk PBMC T cells (not recorded which). The CDR3 sequence: CASSLGGGLDYGYTF.